A selection of T cell receptor beta chains follows, all from one sample in a study of blood T cell repertoires in COVID-19. Only in-frame clones appear in the TCRdb table, and some are missing; sequencing was by immunoSEQ multiplex PCR. The sample holds about 75,000 clones; 75% to 90% are singletons and the top ten take about 6%. Sequences were obtained from peripheral blood. The receptors were sampled from a man older than 75 with COVID-19, enrolled during active disease. Both conserved end residues are part of each CDR3. The order of the fields is J gene, V gene, CDR3 length, D gene, clone size, CDR3 DNA, CDR3 protein. A D gene is named only where the DNA matches it firmly. Size tells how often a clone was seen (once, few, many) or the class of an expanded clone, and some rows leave it out.

>TRBJ1-1|TRBV11-2|11|NA|NA
TGTGCCAGCAGCTTATTTCTTGAAGCTTTCTTT
CASSLFLEAFF
>TRBJ1-1|TRBV11-2|14|NA|NA
TGTGCCAGCAGCTTAGATCGGGTCTCTACTGGAGCTTTCTTT
CASSLDRVSTGAFF
>TRBJ2-7|TRBV7-2|13|NA|NA
TGTGCCAGCAGCTTTATACAGGGTAGCGAGCAGTACTTC
CASSFIQGSEQYF
>TRBJ1-2|TRBV18|15|TRBD1|NA
TGTGCCAGCTCACCGGGACAGGACGCTAACTATGGCTACACCTTC
CASSPGQDANYGYTF
>TRBJ2-5|TRBV24-1|13|TRBD1|NA
TGTGCCACCGGACAGGGGGCGAGGGAGACCCAGTACTTC
CATGQGARETQYF
>TRBJ1-6|TRBV9|14|NA|NA
TGTGCCAGCAGCGTAGGGACAGCCTATTCACCCCTCCACTTT
CASSVGTAYSPLHF
>TRBJ1-1|TRBV7-9|14|NA|NA
TGTGCCAGCAGCGCCCCCGGAGGGACCAGCGGAGCTTTCTTT
CASSAPGGTSGAFF
>TRBJ2-7|TRBV6-1|17|NA|NA
TGTGCCAGCAGGGAAAATATCCACGCTGCGAGCTCCTACGAGCAGTACTTC
CASRENIHAASSYEQYF
>TRBJ1-5|TRBV7-8|16|NA|few
TGTGCCAGCAGCAACCGAGCGGGGGATAGCAATCAGCCCCAGCATTTT
CASSNRAGDSNQPQHF
>TRBJ1-4|TRBV24-1|17|TRBD1|few
TGTGCCACCAGTGATTTGCGCCAGGGGGCAACTAATGAAAAACTGTTTTTT
CATSDLRQGATNEKLFF
>TRBJ1-2|TRBV6-4|13|NA|NA
TGTGCCAGCAGTGACTCTACGGGCTATGGCTACACCTTC
CASSDSTGYGYTF
>TRBJ1-5|TRBV6-5|14|NA|few
TGTGCCAGCAGCAGGGGCGCTAGCAATCAGCCCCAGCATTTT
CASSRGASNQPQHF
>TRBJ2-7|TRBV7-2|15|TRBD1|once
TGTGCCAGCAGCTTAGTACAGGGGGGTTCCTACGAGCAGTACTTC
CASSLVQGGSYEQYF
>TRBJ1-3|TRBV7-9|16|NA|NA
TGTGCCAGCAGCTTAGAGGGGGTGAGCTCTGGAAACACCATATATTTT
CASSLEGVSSGNTIYF
>TRBJ2-4|TRBV7-9|15|TRBD2|NA
TGTGCCAGCAGCTGGCGGGGGGAGGGCAAAAACATTCAGTACTTC
CASSWRGEGKNIQYF
>TRBJ1-6|TRBV28|14|NA|NA
TGTGCCAGCAGTTTAAGGCAGGGCGGGACACCCCTCCACTTT
CASSLRQGGTPLHF